This T cell receptor beta chain originates from a study of shared clonotypes between healthy human individuals. Study background: CD4 naive cells filled three plates per donor, CD4 memory three, CD8 naive two and CD8 memory one.

Study-level results: Sampling included only blood; tissue repertoires likely differ. As a rule, naive subsets had a larger estimated richness than memory subsets. All-four-donor shared clonotypes had higher generation probabilities than non-shared clonotypes did.

From germline, CDR1 is SGHDN and CDR2 FVKESK. This CDR3 spans 16 amino acids. V was shortened by 0 bases and J by 7 bases, with 16 bases between the two germline ends. With regard to this clone: The antigen remains unidentified.

The data were produced by immunoSEQ multiplex PCR, yet TCRdb's version contains in-frame clones alone and is incomplete. This table holds over a million clones, around 97% found once. The chain has TRBV14 and TRBJ1-5; D not resolved. The sequencing input was naive CD4+ T cells sorted from blood. Subset here: CD45RA+ positively selected. This sequence originates from a man aged 30 to 39 in good health. This chain's CDR3 is CASSQDLAVRGQPQHF. The CDR3 DNA is TGTGCCAGCAGCCAAGATCTAGCGGTACGAGGGCAGCCCCAGCATTTT.